Sequencing of this TCR beta chain was carried out in a study of blood T cell repertoires in COVID-19. Study information: Acute and convalescent COVID-19 specimens originated in the United States, Italy and Spain. The analysed material was cDNA or gDNA that came from T cells, B-cell-depleted T cells, or PBMCs.

The CDR3 consists of 11 residues. Germline loops: CDR1 DFQATT, CDR2 SNEGSKA (reference sequence). V was pared by 7 bases and J by 4 bases, with 10 bases between. Authors' methods: It was from reference gene primer amplification that nucleated cell counts were estimated. Using immunoSEQ multiplex PCR, the repertoire was profiled, and TCRdb retains in-frame clones only, with some absent. V and J calls plus clone size are reproduced from that table; the DNA served to infer D and trimming. The table has 250,000 to 300,000 clones, around 81% seen once. The sequencing sample was made of peripheral blood. The clonotype was recovered from a woman aged 55-69 years with active or convalescent COVID-19. The rearrangement joins TRBV20-1 to TRBJ1-1; D is possibly TRBD1 (6 bases). In DNA, the CDR3 is TGCAGTGGGGGCAGGGGCACTGAAGCTTTCTTT. It translates to CSGGRGTEAFF.